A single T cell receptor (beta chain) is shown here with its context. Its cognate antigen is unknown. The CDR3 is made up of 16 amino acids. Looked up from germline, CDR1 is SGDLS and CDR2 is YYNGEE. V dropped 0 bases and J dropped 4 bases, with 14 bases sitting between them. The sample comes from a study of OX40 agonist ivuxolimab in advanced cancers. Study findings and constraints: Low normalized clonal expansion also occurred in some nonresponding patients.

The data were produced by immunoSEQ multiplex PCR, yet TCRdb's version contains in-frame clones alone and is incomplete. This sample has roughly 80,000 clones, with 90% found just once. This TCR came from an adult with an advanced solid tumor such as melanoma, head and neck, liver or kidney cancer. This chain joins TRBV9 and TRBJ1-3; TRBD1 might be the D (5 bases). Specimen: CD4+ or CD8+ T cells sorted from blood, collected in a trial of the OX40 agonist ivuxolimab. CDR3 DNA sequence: TGTGCCAGCAGCGTAGAAGGGTCAGGGCCAGGAAACACCATATATTTT. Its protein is CASSVEGSGPGNTIYF.